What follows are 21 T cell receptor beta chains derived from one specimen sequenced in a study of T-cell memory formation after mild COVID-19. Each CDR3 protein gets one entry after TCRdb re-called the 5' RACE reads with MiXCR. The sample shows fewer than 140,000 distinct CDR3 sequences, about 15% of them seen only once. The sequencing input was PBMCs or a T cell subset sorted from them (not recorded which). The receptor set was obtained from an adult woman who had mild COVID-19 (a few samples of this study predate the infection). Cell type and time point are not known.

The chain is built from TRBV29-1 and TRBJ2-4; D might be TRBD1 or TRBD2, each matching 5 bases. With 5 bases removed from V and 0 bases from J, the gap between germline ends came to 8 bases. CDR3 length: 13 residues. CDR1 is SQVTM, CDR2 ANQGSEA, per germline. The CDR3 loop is CSVWDPAKNIQYF. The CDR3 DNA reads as TGCAGCGTTTGGGACCCAGCCAAAAACATTCAGTACTTC. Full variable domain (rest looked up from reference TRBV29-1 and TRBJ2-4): SAVISQKPSRDICQRGTSLTIQCQVDSQVTMMFWYRQQPGQSLTLIATANQGSEATYESGFVIDKFPISRPNLTFSTLTVSNMSPEDSSIYLCSVWDPAKNIQYFGAGTRLSVL.

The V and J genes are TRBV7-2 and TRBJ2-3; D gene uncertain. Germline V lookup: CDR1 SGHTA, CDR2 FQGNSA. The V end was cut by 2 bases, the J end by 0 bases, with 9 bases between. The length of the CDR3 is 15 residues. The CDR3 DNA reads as TGTGCCAGCAGCTTACTTACTGGAAGCACAGATACGCAGTATTTT. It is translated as CASSLLTGSTDTQYF.

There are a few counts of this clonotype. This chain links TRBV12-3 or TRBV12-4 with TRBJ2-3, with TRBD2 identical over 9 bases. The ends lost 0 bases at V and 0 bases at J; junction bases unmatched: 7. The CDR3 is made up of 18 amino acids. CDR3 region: CASSLAPAGGPSTDTQYF. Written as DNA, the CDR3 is TGTGCCAGCAGTTTAGCGCCAGCGGGGGGCCCTAGCACAGATACGCAGTATTTT.

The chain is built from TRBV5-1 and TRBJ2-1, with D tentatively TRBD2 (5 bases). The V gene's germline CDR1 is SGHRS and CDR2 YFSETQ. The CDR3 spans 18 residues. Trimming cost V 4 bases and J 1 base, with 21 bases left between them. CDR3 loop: CASSLVLERHNSYNEQFF. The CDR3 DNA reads TGCGCCAGCAGCCTAGTTTTGGAGCGGCATAATTCCTACAATGAGCAGTTCTTC.

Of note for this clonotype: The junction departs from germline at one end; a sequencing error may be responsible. CDR3 amino acids: CASSPAEELFF. The CDR3 nucleotides are TGTGCCAGCAGCCCAGCGGAGGAGTTGTTTTTT. The chain combines TRBV5-5 with TRBJ2-2; maybe TRBD2 (5 bases). There are 11 residues in the CDR3. Germline V gene lookup returns CDR1 SGHKS and CDR2 YYEKEE (reference sequence).

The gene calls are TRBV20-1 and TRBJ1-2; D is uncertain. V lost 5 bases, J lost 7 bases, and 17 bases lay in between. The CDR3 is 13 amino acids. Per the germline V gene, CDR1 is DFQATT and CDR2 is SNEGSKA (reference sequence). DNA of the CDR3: TGCAGTGCTGGAAGTGCCCCCGGTTTTGGCTACACCTTC. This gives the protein CSAGSAPGFGYTF.

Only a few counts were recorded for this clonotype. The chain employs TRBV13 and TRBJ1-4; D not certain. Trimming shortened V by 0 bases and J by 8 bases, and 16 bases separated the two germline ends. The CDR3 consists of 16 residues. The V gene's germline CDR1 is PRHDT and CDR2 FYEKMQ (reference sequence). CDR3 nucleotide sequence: TGTGCCAGCAGCTTAGGCCGTGGCCCGACGAGGGAAAAACTGTTTTTT. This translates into CASSLGRGPTREKLFF.

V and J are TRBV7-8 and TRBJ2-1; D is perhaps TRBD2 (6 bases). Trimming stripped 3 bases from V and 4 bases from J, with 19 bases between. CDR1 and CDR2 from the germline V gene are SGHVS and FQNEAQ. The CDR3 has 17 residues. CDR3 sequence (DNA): TGTGCCAGCAGCTTGTCCGGGGGATCTGAGCGGTACAATGAGCAGTTCTTC. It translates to CASSLSGGSERYNEQFF.

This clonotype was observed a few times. The DNA for the CDR3 is TGCAGCGTTGAAGAATCGACCCGTTTAATGAACACTGAAGCTTTCTTT. Translating it yields CSVEESTRLMNTEAFF. This chain links TRBV29-1 with TRBJ1-1; D is uncertain. Trimming shortened V by 0 bases and J by 0 bases, and 14 bases separated the two germline ends. CDR1 and CDR2 from the germline V gene are SQVTM and ANQGSEA. This CDR3 is 16 amino acids long.

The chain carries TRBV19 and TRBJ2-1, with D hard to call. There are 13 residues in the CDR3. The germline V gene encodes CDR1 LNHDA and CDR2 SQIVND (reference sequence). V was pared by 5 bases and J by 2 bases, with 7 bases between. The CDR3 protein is CASSLRTYNEQFF. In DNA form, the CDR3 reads TGTGCCAGTAGTCTTCGCACCTACAATGAGCAGTTCTTC. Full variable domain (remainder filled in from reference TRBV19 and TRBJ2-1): DGGITQSPKYLFRKEGQNVTLSCEQNLNHDAMYWYRQDPGQGLRLIYYSQIVNDFQKGDIAEGYSVSREKKESFPLTVTSAQKNPTAFYLCASSLRTYNEQFFGPGTRLTVL.

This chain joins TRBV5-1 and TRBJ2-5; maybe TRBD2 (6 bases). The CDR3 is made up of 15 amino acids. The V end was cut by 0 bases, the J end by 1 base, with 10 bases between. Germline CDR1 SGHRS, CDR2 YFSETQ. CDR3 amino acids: CASSLDGGPQETQYF. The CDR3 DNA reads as TGCGCCAGCAGCTTGGACGGAGGGCCCCAAGAGACCCAGTACTTC.

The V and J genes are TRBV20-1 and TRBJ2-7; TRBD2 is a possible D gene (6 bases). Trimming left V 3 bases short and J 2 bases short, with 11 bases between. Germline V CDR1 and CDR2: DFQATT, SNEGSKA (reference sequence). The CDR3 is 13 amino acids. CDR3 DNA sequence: TGCAGTGCTAGTGCGGGAAAAACCTACGAGCAGTACTTC. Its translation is CSASAGKTYEQYF.

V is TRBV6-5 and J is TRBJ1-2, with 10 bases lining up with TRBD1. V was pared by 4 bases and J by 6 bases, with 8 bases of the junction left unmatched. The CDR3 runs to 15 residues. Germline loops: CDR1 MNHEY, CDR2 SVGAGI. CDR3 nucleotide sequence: TGTGCCAGCAGTTCCGGGACAGGGGATTTGAATGGCTACACCTTC. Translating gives CASSSGTGDLNGYTF.

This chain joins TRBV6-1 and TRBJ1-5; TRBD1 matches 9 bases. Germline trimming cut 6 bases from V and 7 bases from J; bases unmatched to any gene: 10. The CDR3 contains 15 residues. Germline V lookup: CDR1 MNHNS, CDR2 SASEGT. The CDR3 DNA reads TGTGCCAGCAGGGTCGGGGGACAGGGAGGACAGCCCCAGCATTTT. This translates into CASRVGGQGGQPQHF.

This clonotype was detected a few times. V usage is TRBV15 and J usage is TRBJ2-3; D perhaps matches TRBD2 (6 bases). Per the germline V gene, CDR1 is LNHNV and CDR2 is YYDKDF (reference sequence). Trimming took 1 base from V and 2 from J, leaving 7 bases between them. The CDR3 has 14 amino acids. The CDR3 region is CATSRGTNTDTQYF. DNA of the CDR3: TGTGCCACCAGCAGAGGGACTAACACAGATACGCAGTATTTT.

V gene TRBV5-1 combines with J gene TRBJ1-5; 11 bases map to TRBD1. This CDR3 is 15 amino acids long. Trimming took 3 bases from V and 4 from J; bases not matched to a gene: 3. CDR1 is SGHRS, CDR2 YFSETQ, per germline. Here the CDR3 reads CASSYGQGANQPQHF. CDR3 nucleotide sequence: TGCGCCAGCAGCTACGGACAGGGGGCAAATCAGCCCCAGCATTTT.

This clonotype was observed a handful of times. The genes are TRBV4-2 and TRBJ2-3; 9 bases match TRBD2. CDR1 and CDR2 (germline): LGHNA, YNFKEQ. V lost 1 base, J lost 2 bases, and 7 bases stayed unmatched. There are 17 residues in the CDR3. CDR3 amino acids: CASSQVIGTSITDTQYF. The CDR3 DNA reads TGTGCCAGCAGCCAAGTAATTGGGACTAGCATCACAGATACGCAGTATTTT.

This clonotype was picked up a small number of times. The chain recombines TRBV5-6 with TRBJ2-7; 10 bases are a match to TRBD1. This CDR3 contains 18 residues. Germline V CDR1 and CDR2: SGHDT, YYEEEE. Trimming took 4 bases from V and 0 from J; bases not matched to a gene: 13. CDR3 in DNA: TGTGCCAGCAGCGTGTTGACACCGGGACAGGGGATCTCCTACGAGCAGTACTTC. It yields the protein CASSVLTPGQGISYEQYF.

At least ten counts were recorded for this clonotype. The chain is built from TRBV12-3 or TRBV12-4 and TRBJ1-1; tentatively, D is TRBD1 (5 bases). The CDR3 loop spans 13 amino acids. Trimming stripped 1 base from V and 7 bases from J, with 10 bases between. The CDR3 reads CASSLGLGVEAFF. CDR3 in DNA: TGTGCCAGCAGTTTAGGTCTGGGGGTTGAAGCTTTCTTT.

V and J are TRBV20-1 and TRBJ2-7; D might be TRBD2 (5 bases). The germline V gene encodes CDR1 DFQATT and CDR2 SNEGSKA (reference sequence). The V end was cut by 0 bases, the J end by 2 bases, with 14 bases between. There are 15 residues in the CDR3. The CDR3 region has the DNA TGCAGTGCTAGAGATCGGAGGACGGGTACCTACGAGCAGTACTTC. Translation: CSARDRRTGTYEQYF.

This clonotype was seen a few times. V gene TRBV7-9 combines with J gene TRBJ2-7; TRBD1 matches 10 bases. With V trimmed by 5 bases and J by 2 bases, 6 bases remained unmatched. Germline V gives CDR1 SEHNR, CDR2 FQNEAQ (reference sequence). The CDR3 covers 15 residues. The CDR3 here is CASSGGDRGPYEQYF. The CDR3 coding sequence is TGTGCCAGCAGCGGGGGGGACAGGGGCCCCTACGAGCAGTACTTC. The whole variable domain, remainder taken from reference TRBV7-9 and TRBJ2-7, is DTGVSQNPRHKITKRGQNVTFRCDPISEHNRLYWYRQTLGQGPEFLTYFQNEAQLEKSRLLSDRFSAERPKGSFSTLEIQRTEQGDSAMYLCASSGGDRGPYEQYFGPGTRLTVT.